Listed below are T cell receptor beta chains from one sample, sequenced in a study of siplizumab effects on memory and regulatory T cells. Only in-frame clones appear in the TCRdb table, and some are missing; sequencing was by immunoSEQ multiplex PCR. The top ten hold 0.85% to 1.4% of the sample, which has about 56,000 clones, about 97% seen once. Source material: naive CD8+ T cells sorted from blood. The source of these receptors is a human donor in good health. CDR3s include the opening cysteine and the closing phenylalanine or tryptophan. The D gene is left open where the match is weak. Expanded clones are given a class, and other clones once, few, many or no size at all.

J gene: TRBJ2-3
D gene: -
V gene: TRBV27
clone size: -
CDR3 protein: CASSLSPSTTDTQYF
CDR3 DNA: TGTGCCAGCAGTTTATCCCCAAGTACCACAGATACGCAGTATTTT

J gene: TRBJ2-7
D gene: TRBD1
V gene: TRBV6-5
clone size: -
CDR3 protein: CASSTPGTGGEQYF
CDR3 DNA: TGTGCCAGCAGCACCCCAGGGACAGGGGGCGAGCAGTACTTC

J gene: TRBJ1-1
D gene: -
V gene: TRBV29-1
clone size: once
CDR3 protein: CSVEDRRAEAFF
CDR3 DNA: TGCAGCGTTGAAGATCGTCGAGCTGAAGCTTTCTTT

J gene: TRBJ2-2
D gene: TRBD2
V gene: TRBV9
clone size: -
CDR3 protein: CASNPGLAGRNTGELFF
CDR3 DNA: TGTGCCAGCAACCCGGGACTAGCGGGAAGAAACACCGGGGAGCTGTTTTTT

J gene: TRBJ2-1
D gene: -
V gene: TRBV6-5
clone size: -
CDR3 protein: CASSGAAGVDEQFF
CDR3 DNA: TGTGCCAGCAGTGGAGCGGCAGGGGTCGATGAGCAGTTCTTC

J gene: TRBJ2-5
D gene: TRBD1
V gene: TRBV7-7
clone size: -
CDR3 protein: CASSLAGQGARETQYF
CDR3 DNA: TGTGCTAGCAGCTTAGCCGGACAGGGGGCGAGAGAGACCCAGTACTTC

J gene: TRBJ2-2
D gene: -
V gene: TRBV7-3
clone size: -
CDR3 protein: CASSSGGGGTGELFF
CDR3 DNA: TGTGCCAGCAGCTCCGGAGGGGGCGGCACCGGGGAGCTGTTTTTT

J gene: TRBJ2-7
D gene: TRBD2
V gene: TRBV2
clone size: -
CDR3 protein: CASSEAGGRYEQYF
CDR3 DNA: TGTGCCAGCAGTGAAGCGGGAGGGCGCTACGAGCAGTACTTC

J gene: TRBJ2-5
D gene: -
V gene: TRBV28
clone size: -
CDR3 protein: CASRYRGGTQYF
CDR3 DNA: TGTGCCAGCAGATACAGGGGAGGGACCCAGTACTTC

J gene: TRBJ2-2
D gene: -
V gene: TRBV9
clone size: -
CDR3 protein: CASSVGGSGELFF
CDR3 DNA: TGTGCCAGCAGCGTTGGAGGGTCCGGGGAGCTGTTTTTT

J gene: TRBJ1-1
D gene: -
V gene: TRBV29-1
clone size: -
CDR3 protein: CSVDRDTEAFF
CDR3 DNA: TGCAGCGTTGACAGGGACACTGAAGCTTTCTTT

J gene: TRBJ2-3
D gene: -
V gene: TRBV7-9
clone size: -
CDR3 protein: CASSLVILPDTQYF
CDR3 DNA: TGTGCCAGCAGCTTAGTTATTCTTCCAGATACGCAGTATTTT

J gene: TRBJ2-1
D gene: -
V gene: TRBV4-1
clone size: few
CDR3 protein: CASSHLLGDNEQFF
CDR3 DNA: TGCGCCAGCAGCCATCTCCTAGGAGACAATGAGCAGTTCTTC

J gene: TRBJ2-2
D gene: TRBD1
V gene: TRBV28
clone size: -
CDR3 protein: CASSSGQGTGGELFF
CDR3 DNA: TGTGCCAGCAGTTCCGGACAGGGGACGGGCGGGGAGCTGTTTTTT

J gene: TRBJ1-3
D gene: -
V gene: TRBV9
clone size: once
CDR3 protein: CASSSRQISGNTIYF
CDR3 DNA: TGTGCCAGCAGCTCCAGACAGATCTCTGGAAACACCATATATTTT

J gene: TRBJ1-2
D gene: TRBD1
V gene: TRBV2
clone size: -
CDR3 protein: CASSEWDRGQHGYTF
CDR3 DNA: TGTGCCAGCAGTGAGTGGGACAGGGGGCAACATGGCTACACCTTC

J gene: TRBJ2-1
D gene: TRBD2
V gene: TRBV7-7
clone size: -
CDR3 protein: CASSPGGTANNEQFF
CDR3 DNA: TGTGCTAGCAGCCCGGGGGGGACTGCAAACAATGAGCAGTTCTTC

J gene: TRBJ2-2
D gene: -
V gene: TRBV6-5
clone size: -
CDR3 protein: CASSAGQPSTGELFF
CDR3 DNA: TGTGCCAGCAGCGCGGGACAGCCCAGCACCGGGGAGCTGTTTTTT

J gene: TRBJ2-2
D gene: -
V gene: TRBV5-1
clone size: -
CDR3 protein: CASSLDGAGELFF
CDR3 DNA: TGCGCCAGCAGCTTGGATGGGGCCGGGGAGCTGTTTTTT

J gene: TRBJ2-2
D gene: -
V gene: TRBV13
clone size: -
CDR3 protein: CASSLGPGELFF
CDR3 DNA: TGTGCCAGCAGCCTAGGTCCCGGGGAGCTGTTTTTT

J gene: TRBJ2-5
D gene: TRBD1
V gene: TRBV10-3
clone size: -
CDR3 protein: CAISDGDRGQETQYF
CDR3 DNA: TGTGCCATCAGTGATGGGGACAGGGGGCAAGAGACCCAGTACTTC

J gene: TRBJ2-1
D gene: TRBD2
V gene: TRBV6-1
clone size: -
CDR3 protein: CASSALGGNNEQFF
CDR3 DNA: TGTGCCAGCAGTGCCCTCGGGGGGAACAATGAGCAGTTCTTC